The 31 T cell receptor beta chains below were found in one sample sequenced in a study of cytomegalovirus exposure and HLA in healthy donors. PCR employed 60 Vbeta and 13 Jbeta primers. Assay: immunoSEQ multiplex PCR; the TCRdb copy retains only in-frame clones and omits some. The sample has about 130,000 clones, roughly three quarters seen once. The sample was PBMCs. These receptors were taken from a woman aged 40 to 50 in good health and CMV-seronegative.

V and J are TRBV25-1 and TRBJ1-1, with TRBD1 identical over 8 bases. CDR3 length: 14 residues. Per germline, CDR1 MGHDK and CDR2 SYGVNS. With V trimmed by 8 bases and J by 8 bases, 13 bases remained unmatched. The CDR3 nucleotides are TGTGCCAGCGAGAACCCAGACAGGGGTAGGGAAGCTTTCTTT. It encodes CASENPDRGREAFF. Looking up the rest from reference TRBV25-1 and TRBJ1-1 gives the full variable domain: EADIYQTPRYLVIGTGKKITLECSQTMGHDKMYWYQQDPGMELHLIHYSYGVNSTEKGDLSSESTVSRIRTEHFPLTLESARPSHTSQYLCASENPDRGREAFFGQGTRLTVV.

The rearrangement uses TRBV27 and TRBJ2-5, with 9 bases lining up with TRBD1. The CDR3 contains 15 residues. Looked up from germline, CDR1 is MNHEY and CDR2 is SMNVEV (reference sequence). After removal of 0 bases from V and 4 bases from J, the junction contained 3 bases not matched to a gene. This CDR3 is CASSLSRDRVETQYF. The CDR3 bases are TGTGCCAGCAGTTTATCGAGGGACAGGGTAGAGACCCAGTACTTC.

The CDR3 reads CASSADGSGGFTDTQYF. The CDR3 DNA reads TGTGCCAGCAGCGCAGACGGGAGCGGTGGGTTCACAGATACGCAGTATTTT. The chain couples TRBV9 to TRBJ2-3; possibly TRBD2 for D (6 bases). Per the germline V gene, CDR1 is SGDLS and CDR2 is YYNGEE. V shed 3 bases and J shed 2 bases, with 19 bases lying between them. The CDR3 length is 17 residues.

The chain has TRBV5-1 and TRBJ2-7, with a possible D match to TRBD1 (6 bases). V was pared by 0 bases and J by 6 bases, with 7 bases between. Germline CDR1 SGHRS, CDR2 YFSETQ. The CDR3 extends over 12 amino acids. CDR3: CASSLGQAEQYF. CDR3 coding DNA: TGCGCCAGCAGCTTGGGACAGGCCGAGCAGTACTTC.

This clone was seen more than once but under ten times. CDR3 sequence (DNA): TGTGCCACCAGCAGAGTCAATGGGGGGTCCTACGAGCAGTACTTC. Protein: CATSRVNGGSYEQYF. This chain uses TRBV15 with TRBJ2-7, with a tentative D call TRBD2 (6 bases). The CDR3 sequence is 15 residues long. Trimming took off 1 base at V and 1 base at J, with 11 bases between the two ends. Germline assignment: CDR1 LNHNV and CDR2 YYDKDF (reference sequence).

This chain connects TRBV6-1 to TRBJ1-5; D is possibly TRBD1 (5 bases). Germline-derived CDR1 and CDR2 are MNHNS and SASEGT. V was shortened by 6 bases and J by 2 bases, with 8 bases between the two germline ends. There are 13 residues in the CDR3. The CDR3 nucleotides are TGTGCCAGCAGCCTCAGGGGCAATCAGCCCCAGCATTTT. This gives the protein CASSLRGNQPQHF.

V is TRBV15 and J is TRBJ2-1, with D tentatively TRBD1 (6 bases). This CDR3 has 14 amino acids. V shed 3 bases and J shed 9 bases, with 15 bases lying between them. Germline V gives CDR1 LNHNV, CDR2 YYDKDF (reference sequence). The CDR3 DNA follows: TGTGCCACCAGCAGCGTGGCAGGGGCGGTTGAGCAGTTCTTC. Its translation: CATSSVAGAVEQFF.

The genes are TRBV7-3 and TRBJ2-3; 10 positions agree with TRBD2. With V trimmed by 4 bases and J by 5 bases, 9 bases remained unmatched. Germline CDR1 is SGHTA and CDR2 is FQGTGA. CDR3 length: 16 residues. The CDR3 protein is CASSSGLAAGVDTQYF. The CDR3 DNA sequence: TGTGCCAGCAGCTCCGGACTAGCGGCGGGGGTAGATACGCAGTATTTT. Complete variable domain (other parts from reference TRBV7-3 and TRBJ2-3): GAGVSQTPSNKVTEKGKYVELRCDPISGHTALYWYRQSLGQGPEFLIYFQGTGAADDSGLPNDRFFAVRPEGSVSTLKIQRTERGDSAVYLCASSSGLAAGVDTQYFGPGTRLTVL.

The chain uses TRBV18 and TRBJ2-5; D is ambiguous. This CDR3 is built from 13 residues. V shed 4 bases and J shed 0 bases, with 6 bases lying between them. Germline lookup yields CDR1 KGHSH and CDR2 LQKENI. The CDR3 sequence: CASSLSYQETQYF. The CDR3 nucleotides read TGTGCCAGCTCACTCTCGTACCAAGAGACCCAGTACTTC.

This chain joins TRBV30 and TRBJ1-3; D possibly corresponds to TRBD1 (5 bases). Trimming pared 5 bases from V and 0 bases from J, leaving 8 bases between. This CDR3 region has 13 residues. Germline loops: CDR1 GTSNPN, CDR2 SVGIG (reference sequence). The CDR3 sequence is CAWLRGSGNTIYF. Here the CDR3 DNA reads TGTGCCTGGTTAAGGGGCTCTGGAAACACCATATATTTT.

The chain uses TRBV5-1 and TRBJ1-5, with D unresolved. Germline loops: CDR1 SGHRS, CDR2 YFSETQ. The CDR3 has 15 amino acids. Trimming left V 0 bases short and J 4 bases short, with 11 bases between. The CDR3 nucleotides are TGCGCCAGCAGCTTGGGGGTGGGCGTAAATCAGCCCCAGCATTTT. Translating it yields CASSLGVGVNQPQHF.

The chain recombines TRBV27 with TRBJ2-7; 8 bases fit TRBD2. The J segment lost 2 bases and the V segment lost 2 bases, leaving 2 bases of the junction unmatched. The CDR3 is 14 amino acids. From germline, CDR1 is MNHEY and CDR2 SMNVEV (reference sequence). DNA of the CDR3: TGTGCCAGCAGTTTAGGACTAGCCCCCTACGAGCAGTACTTC. Protein sequence: CASSLGLAPYEQYF.

This clone has just a few counts. The chain is built from TRBV7-8 and TRBJ2-7, with 9 bases aligning to TRBD1. Germline CDR1 and CDR2: SGHVS and FQNEAQ. The CDR3 has 14 amino acids. V trimming: 1 base; J trimming: 10 bases; junction bases outside the gene matches: 8. The CDR3 region is CASSLEVDRGSQYF. Here the CDR3 DNA reads TGTGCCAGCAGCTTAGAGGTCGACAGGGGGTCCCAGTACTTC.

The gene calls are TRBV5-1 and TRBJ2-5; tentative D call: TRBD1 (6 bases). This CDR3 is built from 15 residues. The V gene lost 4 bases and the J gene lost 2 bases, with 15 bases spanning the gap. Germline V lookup: CDR1 SGHRS, CDR2 YFSETQ. DNA for the CDR3: TGCGCCAGCAGCACTGGGGCAGGGGAACAAGAGACCCAGTACTTC. It translates to CASSTGAGEQETQYF.

V is TRBV1 and J is TRBJ2-7; TRBD2, the D gene given by the table, was not confirmed from the DNA. TRBV1 is assigned pseudogene status. The CDR3 is made up of 17 amino acids. The CDR3: CTSSQEELAVPGCEQYF. CDR3 nucleotides: TGCACCAGCAGCCAAGAGGAACTAGCGGTTCCTGGATGCGAGCAGTACTTC.

In the case of this clone: An end of the junction does not agree with germline; a read error may underlie this. The chain recombines TRBV15 with TRBJ2-1, with 9 bases identical to TRBD1. From germline, CDR1 is LNHNV and CDR2 YYDKDF (reference sequence). The CDR3 contains 14 residues. The CDR3 nucleotides are TGTGCCACCAGCAGAGATCCGTCCGACAGGGGGGGGGTCTTC. It codes for CATSRDPSDRGGVF.

This clone was recorded only once. The genes are TRBV7-6 and TRBJ1-4; 9 bases line up with TRBD1. Germline CDR1 and CDR2: SGHVS and FNYEAQ. V gave up 5 bases and J gave up 8 bases; unmatched junction bases: 9. The CDR3 covers 15 residues. The CDR3 here is CASSPGTGSWEKLFF. Here the CDR3 DNA reads TGTGCCAGCAGCCCCGGGACAGGGTCTTGGGAAAAACTGTTTTTT.

The chain combines TRBV11-3 with TRBJ2-7; possibly TRBD1 for D (6 bases). V lost 4 bases and J 4 bases, leaving 14 bases between the germline ends. Looked up from germline, CDR1 is SGHNT and CDR2 is YENEEA. There are 14 residues in the CDR3. The CDR3 loop is CASSSGQPPYEQYF. The CDR3, as DNA: TGTGCCAGCAGCTCGGGACAACCGCCTTACGAGCAGTACTTC.

CDR3 sequence: CASSYGQGNHQPQHF. CDR3 DNA sequence: TGTGCCAGCAGTTACGGACAGGGGAATCATCAGCCCCAGCATTTT. The rearrangement uses TRBV28 and TRBJ1-5; TRBD1 aligns across 9 bases. Germline V gives CDR1 MDHEN, CDR2 SYDVKM. The V segment lost 4 bases and the J segment 5 bases; nucleotides outside the gene matches: 6. The CDR3 runs 15 residues.

V usage is TRBV14 and J usage is TRBJ2-7, with a tentative D call TRBD1 (5 bases). V lost 1 base and J lost 1, with 20 bases in between. Germline CDR1 reads SGHDN; CDR2 reads FVKESK. The CDR3 runs 18 residues. The CDR3 loop is CASSQVLGKGFTSYEQYF. CDR3 sequence (DNA): TGTGCCAGCAGCCAAGTATTGGGGAAGGGGTTTACATCCTACGAGCAGTACTTC.

This clone has just one count. The gene calls are TRBV7-2 and TRBJ1-2; no definite D call. This CDR3 has 13 amino acids. Looked up from germline, CDR1 is SGHTA and CDR2 is FQGNSA. The ends were cut back, 7 bases at V and 3 bases at J, with 12 bases in the middle. The CDR3 region is CASIVEVDYGYTF. In DNA, the CDR3 is TGTGCCAGCATAGTGGAGGTGGACTATGGCTACACCTTC. The full variable domain, its missing parts supplied by reference TRBV7-2 and TRBJ1-2, is GAGVSQSPSNKVTEKGKDVELRCDPISGHTALYWYRQSLGQGLEFLIYFQGNSAPDKSGLPSDRFSAERTGGSVSTLTIQRTQQEDSAVYLCASIVEVDYGYTFGSGTRLTVV.

The chain joins TRBV5-1 to TRBJ1-5, with TRBD1 matching over 12 bases. This CDR3 has 16 residues. The J segment lost 5 bases and the V segment lost 0 bases, leaving 3 bases of the junction unmatched. CDR1 and CDR2 from the germline V gene are SGHRS and YFSETQ. CDR3 DNA sequence: TGCGCCAGCAGCTTGGGGGGACAGGGGGCTGATCAGCCCCAGCATTTT. Protein sequence: CASSLGGQGADQPQHF.

This clone came up once. This chain links TRBV7-8 with TRBJ2-7; 11 bases line up with TRBD2. J was trimmed by 5 bases and V by 2 bases; bases with no gene match: 5. Germline V gene sequence: CDR1 SGHVS, CDR2 FQNEAQ. The CDR3 consists of 15 residues. This CDR3 reads CASSLTTSGKNEQYF. The CDR3 region has the DNA TGTGCCAGCAGCTTAACGACTAGCGGGAAAAACGAGCAGTACTTC.

This clone came up a few times. This chain connects TRBV4-1 to TRBJ2-3; a possible D gene is TRBD1 (6 bases). The CDR3 contains 15 residues. CDR1 MGHRA and CDR2 YSYEKL come from the germline V gene. The V gene lost 1 base and the J gene lost 7 bases, with 15 bases spanning the gap. The CDR3 here is CASSQGQESFYTQYF. The CDR3 DNA sequence: TGCGCCAGCAGCCAAGGACAGGAATCCTTCTATACGCAGTATTTT.

Turning to this clone: The junction shows a germline mismatch at one end, possibly a read error. The rearrangement links TRBV9 to TRBJ2-6; 7 positions agree with TRBD1. Per the germline V gene, CDR1 is SGDLS and CDR2 is YYNGEE. The CDR3 extends over 17 amino acids. For the CDR3, the DNA is TGTGCCAGCAGCGGGGTTCGAGGGGGCTCTTCGGCCAACGGCCTGACTTTC. Translating gives CASSGVRGGSSANGLTF.

A remark on this clone: Other DNA sequences in the sample encode the same CDR3. V is TRBV7-9 and J is TRBJ1-5, with a weak D call TRBD1 (5 bases). Deletions cut 5 bases from V and 2 bases from J, with 10 bases between. The CDR3 has 14 amino acids. Germline-derived CDR1 and CDR2 are SEHNR and FQNEAQ (reference sequence). CDR3 loop: CASSQGRGNQPQHF. Here the CDR3 DNA reads TGTGCCAGCAGCCAGGGCCGGGGCAATCAGCCCCAGCATTTT.

The chain couples TRBV30 to TRBJ2-2; a possible D gene is TRBD1 (6 bases). Germline-derived CDR1 and CDR2 are GTSNPN and SVGIG (reference sequence). This CDR3 spans 16 amino acids. V lost 3 bases, J lost 2 bases, and 16 bases lay in between. The chain's CDR3 is CAWSWGHALNTGELFF. The CDR3, as DNA: TGTGCCTGGAGCTGGGGACATGCATTAAACACCGGGGAGCTGTTTTTT.

V and J are TRBV6-1 and TRBJ1-6; perhaps TRBD1 as D (6 bases). The germline gives CDR1 MNHNS, CDR2 SASEGT. V shed 4 bases and J shed 5 bases, with 21 bases lying between them. The CDR3 has 18 residues. DNA of the CDR3: TGTGCCAGCAGTGTGAGATGGTGGCGGGGGCTTGATAATTCACCCCTCCACTTT. This translates into CASSVRWWRGLDNSPLHF.

This clone has only a few counts. This sequence joins TRBV5-6 and TRBJ2-1; 7 nucleotides line up with TRBD2. Germline lookup yields CDR1 SGHDT and CDR2 YYEEEE. V was pared by 4 bases and J by 4 bases, with 8 bases of the junction left unmatched. The CDR3 contains 15 residues. The CDR3 coding sequence is TGTGCCAGCAGCCGGACCGGACTAGTTTACAATGAGCAGTTCTTC. Translation gives CASSRTGLVYNEQFF.

This chain connects TRBV6-1 to TRBJ1-6, with D unresolved. The germline V gene has CDR1 MNHNS and CDR2 SASEGT. The V gene lost 3 bases and the J gene lost 8 bases, with 11 bases spanning the gap. This CDR3 has 14 amino acids. CDR3 region: CASSEGRWDSPLHF. DNA of the CDR3: TGTGCCAGCAGTGAGGGCAGGTGGGATTCACCCCTCCACTTT.

The sample holds a few counts of this clone. V is TRBV14 and J is TRBJ1-3; D unresolved. Trimming removed 4 bases at V and 0 bases at J, with 10 bases between. From germline, CDR1 is SGHDN and CDR2 FVKESK. The CDR3 is 15 residues long. CDR3 DNA: TGTGCCAGCAGCCCCCGCGGCTTCTCTGGAAACACCATATATTTT. Translated: CASSPRGFSGNTIYF.